The rows below give T cell receptor beta chains drawn from one sample of a study of shared clonotypes between healthy human individuals. Profiling relied on immunoSEQ multiplex PCR, and the TCRdb table lists in-frame clones only, not all of them. This sample has hundreds of thousands of clones, with around 96% found just once. Sequencing input: naive CD8+ T cells sorted from blood. Receptors originate from a woman in her thirties in good health. The CDR3 runs from the conserved cysteine through the conserved F or W. Fields, in order: V gene, D gene, clone size, J gene, CDR3 protein, CDR3 DNA. A D gene is named only where the DNA matches it firmly. Some rows have no size entry. The others give once, few or many, or a class for an expanded clone.

>TRBV28|.|.|TRBJ2-2
CASSFTGNTGELFF
TGTGCCAGCAGTTTCACAGGCAACACCGGGGAGCTGTTTTTT
>TRBV4-1|.|.|TRBJ1-1
CASSQIGQGAGAFF
TGCGCCAGCAGCCAAATAGGCCAGGGTGCTGGAGCTTTCTTT
>TRBV27|.|.|TRBJ1-2
CASSVQPAYGYTF
TGTGCCAGCAGTGTACAACCGGCCTATGGCTACACCTTC
>TRBV6-5|.|once|TRBJ1-2
CASSPLWGNYGYTF
TGTGCCAGCAGTCCCCTGTGGGGGAACTATGGCTACACCTTC
>TRBV7-9|.|.|TRBJ2-7
CASSYAGHEQYF
TGTGCCAGCAGCTATGCGGGCCACGAGCAGTACTTC
>TRBV18|.|.|TRBJ2-3
CASSPTDSTDTQYF
TGTGCCAGCTCACCAACGGACAGCACAGATACGCAGTATTTT
>TRBV10-3|TRBD2|.|TRBJ2-2
CAISESGLVYSTGELFF
TGTGCCATCAGTGAGTCCGGACTAGTGTATTCCACCGGGGAGCTGTTTTTT
>TRBV2|TRBD1|.|TRBJ2-7
CASSGQGEGEQYF
TGTGCCAGCAGTGGACAGGGGGAGGGCGAGCAGTACTTC
>TRBV28|TRBD2|.|TRBJ2-7
CASSLLGLAGVGEYEQYF
TGTGCCAGCAGTTTATTGGGACTAGCGGGAGTAGGGGAGTACGAGCAGTACTTC
>TRBV10-2|TRBD1|.|TRBJ2-7
CASSEGDSAFYEQYF
TGCGCCAGCAGTGAAGGGGACAGCGCCTTTTACGAGCAGTACTTC
>TRBV14|.|once|TRBJ2-1
CASSHRGELELQFF
TGTGCCAGCAGCCACAGGGGTGAGCTGGAGCTGCAGTTCTTC
>TRBV2|TRBD2|.|TRBJ2-2
CASSERSGSNTGELFF
TGTGCCAGCAGTGAAAGGAGCGGGAGTAACACCGGGGAGCTGTTTTTT
>TRBV11-3|.|.|TRBJ1-5
CASSLGAGLGQPQHF
TGTGCCAGCAGCTTAGGAGCAGGGTTGGGGCAGCCCCAGCATTTT
>TRBV5-6|.|.|TRBJ1-2
CASMVGGTNYGYTF
TGTGCCAGCATGGTGGGTGGCACGAACTATGGCTACACCTTC
>TRBV28|TRBD2|.|TRBJ2-7
CASSLAGGPGEQYF
TGTGCCAGCAGTTTAGCGGGAGGGCCTGGAGAGCAGTACTTC
>TRBV7-9|TRBD2|.|TRBJ2-7
CASSFRPGTSGLYEQYF
TGTGCCAGCAGCTTTCGGCCAGGGACTAGCGGGCTCTACGAGCAGTACTTC
>TRBV6-5|.|.|TRBJ1-1
CASSYSTRNTEAFF
TGTGCCAGCAGTTACTCAACAAGGAACACTGAAGCTTTCTTT
>TRBV7-9|.|few|TRBJ2-1
CASSFGGAYNEQFF
TGTGCCAGCAGTTTCGGAGGGGCCTACAATGAGCAGTTCTTC
>TRBV5-5|TRBD2|few|TRBJ2-7
CASSFGLAVSYEQYF
TGTGCCAGCAGCTTTGGTCTAGCGGTTTCCTACGAGCAGTACTTC
>TRBV5-4|TRBD1|.|TRBJ2-3
CASSFQGQGITDTQYF
TGTGCCAGCAGCTTTCAGGGACAGGGGATCACAGATACGCAGTATTTT
>TRBV4-1|TRBD2|.|TRBJ2-3
CASSQKREGLTDTQYF
TGCGCCAGCAGCCAAAAGCGGGAGGGCCTAACAGATACGCAGTATTTT
>TRBV5-1|.|.|TRBJ1-2
CASSLKGDAYGYTF
TGCGCCAGCAGCTTGAAGGGGGATGCCTATGGCTACACCTTC
>TRBV7-9|.|.|TRBJ1-4
CASSLVSGDEKLFF
TGTGCCAGCAGCTTAGTCTCAGGGGATGAAAAACTGTTTTTT
>TRBV9|TRBD2|.|TRBJ2-7
CASSVASGNYEQYF
TGTGCCAGCAGCGTAGCGAGCGGGAACTACGAGCAGTACTTC
>TRBV27|.|.|TRBJ1-1
CASSAGTGLGEAFF
TGTGCCAGCAGTGCCGGGACGGGGTTAGGGGAAGCTTTCTTT
>TRBV6-5|TRBD2|once|TRBJ2-7
CASMSGRDSYEQYF
TGTGCCAGCATGAGCGGGAGGGACTCCTACGAGCAGTACTTC
>TRBV19|TRBD2|.|TRBJ2-2
CASFSRWASGRVTGELFF
TGTGCCAGTTTCAGCCGGTGGGCTAGCGGGAGGGTTACCGGGGAGCTGTTTTTT
>TRBV19|.|.|TRBJ2-3
CASRIEAGNTDTQYF
TGTGCCAGTAGGATCGAAGCAGGGAACACAGATACGCAGTATTTT
>TRBV16|.|.|TRBJ1-2
CASSQLTGFNGYTF
TGTGCCAGCAGCCAATTGACCGGGTTTAATGGCTACACCTTC
>TRBV2|.|.|TRBJ2-7
CASNEGEYEQYF
TGTGCCAGCAACGAGGGAGAGTACGAGCAGTACTTC
>TRBV5-6|.|once|TRBJ2-1
CASSSEYNEQFF
TGTGCCAGCAGCTCGGAGTACAATGAGCAGTTCTTC
>TRBV28|TRBD2|.|TRBJ2-5
CASSLILAGVETQYF
TGTGCCAGCAGTTTAATCCTAGCGGGAGTTGAGACCCAGTACTTC
>TRBV27|TRBD1|.|TRBJ2-2
CASSPRQGKNTGELFF
TGTGCCAGCAGTCCACGACAGGGGAAGAACACCGGGGAGCTGTTTTTT
>TRBV4-1|.|.|TRBJ2-2
CASSDERGVGGELFF
TGCGCCAGCAGTGATGAAAGGGGAGTGGGCGGGGAGCTGTTTTTT
>TRBV28|.|.|TRBJ2-7
CASSSLSESYEQYF
TGTGCCAGCAGTTCTTTATCGGAGTCCTACGAGCAGTACTTC
>TRBV6-5|.|.|TRBJ1-1
CASSYSLTANTEAFF
TGTGCCAGCAGTTACTCGTTAACAGCGAACACTGAAGCTTTCTTT
>TRBV7-8|TRBD1|.|TRBJ1-1
CASSSTGTGALMNTEAFF
TGTGCCAGCAGCTCTACCGGGACAGGGGCCCTCATGAACACTGAAGCTTTCTTT
>TRBV27|.|.|TRBJ2-1
CASSFVSSYNEQFF
TGTGCCAGCAGTTTCGTTAGCTCCTACAATGAGCAGTTCTTC
>TRBV2|TRBD1|.|TRBJ2-2
CASFEGDREWVGELFF
TGTGCCAGCTTCGAGGGGGACAGGGAGTGGGTCGGGGAGCTGTTTTTT
>TRBV7-3|.|.|TRBJ2-5
CASSSGTSYQETQYF
TGTGCCAGCAGCTCCGGGACAAGTTACCAAGAGACCCAGTACTTC
>TRBV5-4|.|.|TRBJ2-1
CASRVGQPYNEQFF
TGTGCCAGCAGGGTGGGCCAGCCCTACAATGAGCAGTTCTTC
>TRBV28|.|once|TRBJ2-7
CASAREEPYEQYF
TGTGCCAGCGCCAGGGAAGAGCCCTACGAGCAGTACTTC
>TRBV9|TRBD1|.|TRBJ1-4
CASSIGTGGNEKLFF
TGTGCCAGCAGCATAGGGACAGGGGGTAATGAAAAACTGTTTTTT
>TRBV27|.|.|TRBJ1-1
CASTSSGGLNTEAFF
TGTGCCAGCACTTCTAGTGGGGGACTTAACACTGAAGCTTTCTTT
>TRBV2|TRBD2|.|TRBJ2-1
CASSPPLAGAPNEQFF
TGTGCCAGCAGTCCCCCTCTAGCGGGAGCCCCCAATGAGCAGTTCTTC
>TRBV5-4|.|.|TRBJ2-7
CASSREGTYEQYF
TGTGCCAGCAGCAGAGAGGGGACCTACGAGCAGTACTTC
>TRBV11-3|TRBD2|.|TRBJ2-1
CASSPVGGLAGGEQFF
TGTGCCAGCAGCCCGGTCGGGGGACTAGCGGGAGGTGAGCAGTTCTTC
>TRBV28|.|.|TRBJ2-1
CASSLLDSLYNEQFF
TGTGCCAGCAGTTTATTGGACAGCCTTTACAATGAGCAGTTCTTC
>TRBV7-9|.|once|TRBJ2-7
CAVSKASSYEQYF
TGTGCCGTAAGCAAGGCTAGCTCCTACGAGCAGTACTTC
>TRBV10-2|TRBD2|once|TRBJ2-4
CASRSPSGKNIQYF
TGCGCCAGTCGGAGCCCTAGCGGAAAAAACATTCAGTACTTC
>TRBV19|.|.|TRBJ2-7
CASRKEDRRGYEQYF
TGTGCCAGTAGGAAAGAGGACAGGAGGGGATACGAGCAGTACTTC
>TRBV4-2|TRBD2|.|TRBJ2-7
CASSLLAGGLDEQYF
TGTGCCAGCAGCCTACTAGCGGGAGGATTGGACGAGCAGTACTTC
>TRBV27|.|once|TRBJ1-5
CASGAGSSNQPQHF
TGTGCCAGCGGGGCAGGGAGCAGCAATCAGCCCCAGCATTTT
>TRBV28|.|few|TRBJ1-1
CASSLRMWGNTEAFF
TGTGCCAGCAGTTTAAGGATGTGGGGGAACACTGAAGCTTTCTTT
>TRBV28|.|.|TRBJ2-2
CASSLWGKNTGELFF
TGTGCCAGCAGTTTATGGGGAAAGAACACCGGGGAGCTGTTTTTT
>TRBV7-9|TRBD2|.|TRBJ2-5
CASSSDPGLAFETQYF
TGTGCCAGCAGCTCGGATCCGGGACTAGCGTTCGAGACCCAGTACTTC